This TCR beta chain was profiled in a study of blood T cells in healthy people across ages. Study observations and caveats: Naive CD4+ cell counts and diversity both ran higher in long-lived than in aged donors. Across samples, TCR beta diversity tracked strongly with naive T cell percentage.

The authors ran a second PCR of about 7 to 11 cycles using a sample-barcoded 5' primer and a J-beta primer mix. TCRdb fed the 5' RACE reads into MiXCR, producing one record per CDR3 protein. The sample holds more than 900,000 distinct CDR3 sequences, about 23% seen once. Details on this clonotype: Its matching antigen is unknown.

The CDR3 has 15 residues. Losses at the gene ends were 0 bases for V and 3 bases for J; bases not matched to a gene: 8. The germline V gene has CDR1 SQVTM and CDR2 ANQGSEA. These records were also assigned to another study, of T cells of mothers and their children. This second study says: Inherited differences only slightly affect thymic shaping of TCR recombination output. Overlap in related mother-child pairs always slightly exceeded unrelated pairs, never significantly.

This TCR derives from a girl aged 2 to 9 in good health. This chain links TRBV29-1 with TRBJ2-7; 7 bases map to TRBD2. Sample: blood. Written as DNA, the CDR3 is TGCAGCGTTGAAGACCCCTCCGGGGAGGGCTACGAGCAGTACTTC. It codes for CSVEDPSGEGYEQYF.